The T cell receptor beta chain described here comes from a study of T-cell memory formation after mild COVID-19. Findings and limits, study-wide: Among clones contracting day 15 to 85, CD4/CD8 was balanced, whereas later expanders leaned CD4+. CM and EM subsets held most contracting CD4+ clones; EMRA held CD8+ ones. Cross-reactive memory apparently joined, as some responding clones appeared in pre-infection memory.

A single record per CDR3 protein comes from TCRdb applying MiXCR to the 5' RACE reads. The repertoire holds under 300,000 distinct CDR3 sequences, with approximately 18% as singletons. This clonotype was seen more than once but under ten times. No antigen is known for it. The CDR3 totals 14 residues. V lost 4 bases and J 4 bases, leaving 11 bases between the germline ends. CDR1 and CDR2 (germline): SNHLY, FYNNEI. The sequenced sample consisted of PBMCs or a T cell subset sorted from them (not recorded which). This chain joins TRBV2 and TRBJ1-5; perhaps TRBD1 as D (6 bases). This sequence originates from a man between 18 and 35 years old who had mild COVID-19 (a few samples of this study predate the infection). Cell type and time point are not known. CDR3 loop: CASSGRQENQPQHF. The CDR3 DNA follows: TGTGCCAGCAGTGGTAGACAGGAGAATCAGCCCCAGCATTTT. Supplemented by reference TRBV2 and TRBJ1-5, the full variable domain reads EPEVTQTPSHQVTQMGQEVILRCVPISNHLYFYWYRQILGQKVEFLVSFYNNEISEKSEIFDDQFSVERPDGSNFTLKIRSTKLEDSAMYFCASSGRQENQPQHFGDGTRLSIL.